This T cell receptor beta chain was recovered during a study of blood T cell repertoires in COVID-19. Seattle patients were enrolled while actively infected and followed longitudinally. Clones were sequenced by immunoSEQ multiplex PCR, and TCRdb holds only the in-frame ones, with some missing. The sample carries about 150,000 clones, around 79% recorded once. The V gene end was trimmed by 0 bases and the J gene end by 2 bases; junction bases not matched to a gene: 3. Germline lookup yields CDR1 SGHAT and CDR2 FQNNGV. This CDR3 spans 16 amino acids. The material sequenced was peripheral blood. This sequence originates from a woman between 70 and 85 years old with COVID-19, enrolled during active disease. This chain connects TRBV11-2 to TRBJ1-2; 10 bases are a match to TRBD1. The DNA for the CDR3 is TGTGCCAGCAGCTTAGAACCGGGACAGGGGAACTATGGCTACACCTTC. This translates into CASSLEPGQGNYGYTF.